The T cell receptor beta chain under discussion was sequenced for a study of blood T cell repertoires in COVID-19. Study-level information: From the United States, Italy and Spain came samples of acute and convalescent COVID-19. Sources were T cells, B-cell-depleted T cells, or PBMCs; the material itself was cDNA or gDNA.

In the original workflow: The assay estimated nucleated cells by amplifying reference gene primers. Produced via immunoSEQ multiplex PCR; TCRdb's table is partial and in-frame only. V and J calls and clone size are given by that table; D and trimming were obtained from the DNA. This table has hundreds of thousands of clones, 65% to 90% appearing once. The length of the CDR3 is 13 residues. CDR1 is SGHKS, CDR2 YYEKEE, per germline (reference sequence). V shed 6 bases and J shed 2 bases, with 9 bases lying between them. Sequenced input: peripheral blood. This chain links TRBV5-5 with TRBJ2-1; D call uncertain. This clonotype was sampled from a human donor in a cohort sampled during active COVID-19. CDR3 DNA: TGTGCCAGCACCGTAGAAGCCTACAATGAGCAGTTCTTC. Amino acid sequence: CASTVEAYNEQFF. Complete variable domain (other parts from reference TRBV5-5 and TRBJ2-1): DAGVTQSPTHLIKTRGQQVTLRCSPISGHKSVSWYQQVLGQGPQFIFQYYEKEERGRGNFPDRFSARQFPNYSSELNVNALLLGDSALYLCASTVEAYNEQFFGPGTRLTVL.